The 9 T cell receptor beta chains below come from one sample, sequenced in a study of patients and donors after allogeneic stem cell transplantation. TCRdb redid the calling of the RT-PCR reads with MiXCR, one entry per CDR3 protein. The sample records around 150,000 distinct CDR3 sequences, about a third being singletons. The specimen was blood, either unsorted or a sorted T cell fraction (not recorded which). Source of these receptors: a human donor who was either an allogeneic HSCT recipient or a stem cell or donor lymphocyte infusion donor (not recorded which). It is not recorded whose cells these are; they may come from a transplant donor.

This clonotype was seen a handful of times. The chain recombines TRBV18 with TRBJ1-2; D unclear. V dropped 2 bases and J dropped 6 bases, with 10 bases sitting between them. CDR3 length: 13 residues. CDR1 and CDR2 from the germline V gene are KGHSH and LQKENI. The CDR3 sequence: CASSPNREHGYTF. DNA of the CDR3: TGTGCCAGCTCACCAAACCGGGAACATGGCTACACCTTC.

This chain's CDR3 is CASSPPIGVSTEAFF. Here the CDR3 DNA reads TGCGCCAGCAGCCCCCCCATCGGGGTATCTACTGAAGCTTTCTTT. V gene TRBV4-1 combines with J gene TRBJ1-1, with unresolved D. The CDR3 is 15 residues long. Germline-derived CDR1 and CDR2 are MGHRA and YSYEKL. Trimming removed 4 bases at V and 5 bases at J, with 17 bases between.

This clonotype has just a few counts. The CDR3 spells CASSPRQGARAGNTIYF. In DNA form, the CDR3 reads TGTGCCAGCAGTCCCCGACAGGGGGCAAGAGCTGGAAACACCATATATTTT. The rearrangement links TRBV12-3 or TRBV12-4 to TRBJ1-3; 10 bases fit TRBD1. V was pared by 5 bases and J by 2 bases, with 9 bases of the junction left unmatched. This CDR3 is built from 17 residues.

The gene calls are TRBV4-3 and TRBJ1-4, with D perhaps TRBD1 (6 bases). CDR3 length equals 14 residues. The V end lost 1 base, the J end lost 7 bases, and 10 bases lay between the germline ends. In germline, CDR1 is LGHNA, CDR2 YSLEER. CDR3 bases: TGCGCCAGCAGCCAAGGGACAGATCCTGAAAAACTGTTTTTT. This encodes CASSQGTDPEKLFF.

In its sample, this clonotype was seen a few times. The rearrangement uses TRBV10-3 and TRBJ1-2, with TRBD1 identical over 12 bases. CDR3 length: 15 residues. J was trimmed by 6 bases and V by 4 bases; bases with no gene match: 6. CDR1 is ENHRY, CDR2 SYGVKD, per germline. The CDR3 loop is CAISVGDRGLDGYTF. The DNA for the CDR3 is TGTGCCATCAGTGTAGGGGACAGGGGGCTTGATGGCTACACCTTC.

This chain connects TRBV5-1 to TRBJ1-6, with TRBD1 identical over 11 bases. Germline V lookup: CDR1 SGHRS, CDR2 YFSETQ. After removal of 4 bases from V and 7 bases from J, the junction contained 7 bases not matched to a gene. The length of the CDR3 is 16 residues. The CDR3 DNA is TGCGCCAGCAGCCACCGGGACAGGGGGACCAATTCACCCCTCCACTTT. Translated, it gives CASSHRDRGTNSPLHF.

This clonotype was found once. V and J are TRBV9 and TRBJ2-1; 7 nucleotides match TRBD1. The junction had 17 bases not matched to a gene; V was cut back by 3 bases and J by 8 bases. Per the germline V gene, CDR1 is SGDLS and CDR2 is YYNGEE. The CDR3 extends over 17 amino acids. This CDR3 reads CASSALTGVGSLDEQFF. CDR3 nucleotide sequence: TGTGCCAGCAGCGCTTTAACAGGGGTCGGATCGTTGGATGAGCAGTTCTTC.

This clonotype was counted many times. The V gene is TRBV12-3 or TRBV12-4, the J gene TRBJ2-4, with 8 bases matching TRBD2. After removal of 4 bases from V and 1 base from J, the junction contained 6 bases not matched to a gene. The CDR3 is 16 amino acids. The CDR3 loop is CASSSPSGFAKNIQYF. Here the CDR3 DNA reads TGTGCCAGCAGTTCCCCTAGCGGGTTTGCCAAAAACATTCAGTACTTC.

This rearrangement joins TRBV12-3 or TRBV12-4 to TRBJ1-5, with a possible D match to TRBD1 (6 bases). The ends were cut back, 4 bases at V and 7 bases at J, with 23 bases in the middle. This CDR3 is built from 17 residues. In DNA form, the CDR3 reads TGTGCCAGCAGTTCTCCAGGGGCGCAACCTAACCCCCAGCCCCAGCATTTT. Translated, it gives CASSSPGAQPNPQPQHF.